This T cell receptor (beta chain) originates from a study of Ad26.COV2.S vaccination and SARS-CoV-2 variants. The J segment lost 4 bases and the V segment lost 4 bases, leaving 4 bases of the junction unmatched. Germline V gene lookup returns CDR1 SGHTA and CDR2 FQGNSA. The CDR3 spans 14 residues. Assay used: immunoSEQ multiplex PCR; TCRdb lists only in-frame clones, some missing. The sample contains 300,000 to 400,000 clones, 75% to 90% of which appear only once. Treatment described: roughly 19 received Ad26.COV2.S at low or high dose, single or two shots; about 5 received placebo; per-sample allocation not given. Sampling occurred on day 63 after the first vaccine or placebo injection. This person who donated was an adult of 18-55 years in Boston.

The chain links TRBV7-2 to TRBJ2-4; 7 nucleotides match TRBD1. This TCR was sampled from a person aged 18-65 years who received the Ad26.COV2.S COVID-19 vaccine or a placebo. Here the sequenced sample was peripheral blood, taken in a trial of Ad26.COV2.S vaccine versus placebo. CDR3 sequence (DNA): TGTGCCAGCAGCTCCGGGACAGTGAAAAACATTCAGTACTTC. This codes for CASSSGTVKNIQYF.